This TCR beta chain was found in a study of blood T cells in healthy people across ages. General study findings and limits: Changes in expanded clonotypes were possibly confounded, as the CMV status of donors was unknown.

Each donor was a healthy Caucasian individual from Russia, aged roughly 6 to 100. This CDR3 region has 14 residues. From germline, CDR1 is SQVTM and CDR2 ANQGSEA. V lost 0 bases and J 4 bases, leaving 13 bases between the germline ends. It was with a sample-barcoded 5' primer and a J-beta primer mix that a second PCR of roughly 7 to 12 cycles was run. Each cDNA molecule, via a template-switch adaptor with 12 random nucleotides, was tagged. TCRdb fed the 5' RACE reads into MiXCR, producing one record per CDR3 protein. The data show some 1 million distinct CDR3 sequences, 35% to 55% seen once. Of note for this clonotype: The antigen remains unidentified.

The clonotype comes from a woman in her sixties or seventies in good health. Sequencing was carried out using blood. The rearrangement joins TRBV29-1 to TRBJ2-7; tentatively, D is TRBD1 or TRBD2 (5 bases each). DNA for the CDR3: TGCAGCGTTGAAGAGTCGGGGACCGAGTACGAGCAGTACTTC. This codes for CSVEESGTEYEQYF.